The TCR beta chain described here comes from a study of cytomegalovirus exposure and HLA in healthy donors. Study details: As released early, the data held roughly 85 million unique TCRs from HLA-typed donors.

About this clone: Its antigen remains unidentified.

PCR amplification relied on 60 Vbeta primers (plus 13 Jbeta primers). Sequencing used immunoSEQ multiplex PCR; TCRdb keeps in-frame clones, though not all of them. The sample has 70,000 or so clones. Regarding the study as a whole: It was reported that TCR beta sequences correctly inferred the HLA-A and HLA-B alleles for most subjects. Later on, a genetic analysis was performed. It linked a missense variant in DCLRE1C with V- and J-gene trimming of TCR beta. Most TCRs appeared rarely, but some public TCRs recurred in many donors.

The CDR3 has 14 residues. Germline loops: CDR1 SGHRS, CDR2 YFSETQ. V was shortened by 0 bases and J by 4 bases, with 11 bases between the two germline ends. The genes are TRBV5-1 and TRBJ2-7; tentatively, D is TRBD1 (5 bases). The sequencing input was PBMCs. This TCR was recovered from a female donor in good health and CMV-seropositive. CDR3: CASSLVTGDYEQYF. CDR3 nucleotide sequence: TGCGCCAGCAGCTTGGTTACAGGAGATTACGAGCAGTACTTC.